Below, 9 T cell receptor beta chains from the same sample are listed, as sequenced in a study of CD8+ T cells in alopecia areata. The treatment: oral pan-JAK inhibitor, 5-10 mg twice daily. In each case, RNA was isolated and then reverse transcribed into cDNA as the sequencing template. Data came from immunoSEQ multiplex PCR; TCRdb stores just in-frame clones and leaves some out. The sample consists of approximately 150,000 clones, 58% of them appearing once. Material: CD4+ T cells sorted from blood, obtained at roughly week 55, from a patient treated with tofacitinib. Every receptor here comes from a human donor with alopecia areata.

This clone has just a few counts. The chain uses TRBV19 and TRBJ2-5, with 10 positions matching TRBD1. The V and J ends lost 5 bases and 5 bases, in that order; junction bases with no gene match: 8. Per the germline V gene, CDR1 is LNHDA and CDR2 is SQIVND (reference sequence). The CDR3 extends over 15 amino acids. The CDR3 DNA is TGTGCCAGTAGTCCCGGACAGGGGGTTGGGGAGACCCAGTACTTC. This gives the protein CASSPGQGVGETQYF.

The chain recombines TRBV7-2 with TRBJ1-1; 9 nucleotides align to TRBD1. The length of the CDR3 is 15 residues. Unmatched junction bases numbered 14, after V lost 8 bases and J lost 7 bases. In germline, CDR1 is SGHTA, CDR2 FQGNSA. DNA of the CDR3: TGTGCCAGCGGCCCCGCCCCCCGGACAGGGGTTGAAGCTTTCTTT. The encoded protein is CASGPAPRTGVEAFF.

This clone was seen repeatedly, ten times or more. The CDR3 region has the DNA TGTGCCAGCAGCTACAGGGAGAGGAATTCACCCCTCCACTTT. Protein: CASSYRERNSPLHF. The genes are TRBV21-1 and TRBJ1-6; the DNA was not used to check the table's D call, TRBD1. TRBV21-1 is a pseudogene locus. The CDR3 sequence is 14 residues long.

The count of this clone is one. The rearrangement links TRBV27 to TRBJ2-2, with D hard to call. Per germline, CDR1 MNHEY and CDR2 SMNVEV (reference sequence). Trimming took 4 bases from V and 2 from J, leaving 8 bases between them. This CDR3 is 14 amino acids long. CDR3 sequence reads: CASSYEVNTGELFF. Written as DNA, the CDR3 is TGTGCCAGCAGTTATGAGGTTAACACCGGGGAGCTGTTTTTT.

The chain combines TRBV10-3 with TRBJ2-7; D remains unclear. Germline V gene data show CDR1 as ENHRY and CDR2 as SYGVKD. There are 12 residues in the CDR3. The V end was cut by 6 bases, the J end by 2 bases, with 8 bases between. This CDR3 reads CAISPETYEQYF. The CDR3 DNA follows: TGTGCCATCAGCCCCGAAACCTACGAGCAGTACTTC.

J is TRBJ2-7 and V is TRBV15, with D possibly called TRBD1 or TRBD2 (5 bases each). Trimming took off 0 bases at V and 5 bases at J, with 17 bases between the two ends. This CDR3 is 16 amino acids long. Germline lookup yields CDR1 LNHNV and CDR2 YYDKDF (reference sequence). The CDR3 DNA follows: TGTGCCACCAGCAGAGATCGGGTAACGGGACCTAACGAGCAGTACTTC. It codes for CATSRDRVTGPNEQYF.

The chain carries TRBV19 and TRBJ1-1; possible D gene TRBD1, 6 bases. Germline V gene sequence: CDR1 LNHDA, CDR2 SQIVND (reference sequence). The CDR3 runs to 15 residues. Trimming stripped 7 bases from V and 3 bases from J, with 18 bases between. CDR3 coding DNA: TGTGCCAGTACAACCCGGAGGGGGTGGGACACTGAAGCTTTCTTT. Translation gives CASTTRRGWDTEAFF.

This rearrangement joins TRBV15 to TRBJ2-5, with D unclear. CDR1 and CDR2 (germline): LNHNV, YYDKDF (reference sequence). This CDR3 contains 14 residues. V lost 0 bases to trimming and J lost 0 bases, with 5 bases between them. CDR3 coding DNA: TGTGCCACCAGCAGAGATTGGAACCAAGAGACCCAGTACTTC. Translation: CATSRDWNQETQYF.

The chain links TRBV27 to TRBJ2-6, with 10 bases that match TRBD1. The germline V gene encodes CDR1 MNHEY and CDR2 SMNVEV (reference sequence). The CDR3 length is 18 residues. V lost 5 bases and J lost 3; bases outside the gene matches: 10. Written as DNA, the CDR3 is TGTGCCAGCAGTCCCGGGACAGGGGCCTTTGGTGGGGCCAACGTCCTGACTTTC. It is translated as CASSPGTGAFGGANVLTF.